A single sample gave rise to the 22 T cell receptor beta chains below, sequenced in a study of radiotherapy plus CTLA-4 blockade in lung cancer. Repertoires were generated with immunoSEQ multiplex PCR, while TCRdb's copy carries only in-frame clones and drops some. The sample yields 65,000 to 90,000 clones, around 86% seen once. Material: peripheral blood, obtained from a patient treated with radiotherapy plus ipilimumab. The receptors stem from a human donor with non-small cell lung cancer that progressed on radiotherapy plus ipilimumab.

This clone turned up a few times. The V gene is TRBV6-1, the J gene TRBJ1-5, with a weak D call TRBD1 (5 bases). Germline CDR1 is MNHNS and CDR2 is SASEGT. The CDR3 totals 13 residues. The V end lost 3 bases, the J end lost 3 bases, and 6 bases lay between the germline ends. The DNA for the CDR3 is TGTGCCAGCAGTGACAGGGCCAATCAGCCCCAGCATTTT. This gives the protein CASSDRANQPQHF.

This chain links TRBV4-1 with TRBJ1-3; TRBD1 aligns across 7 bases. Germline V gene sequence: CDR1 MGHRA, CDR2 YSYEKL. The CDR3 totals 14 residues. The trim removed 3 bases at V and 3 bases at J, leaving 2 bases unmatched. The DNA for the CDR3 is TGCGCCAGCAGCCAGGACAGGCGTGGAAACACCATATATTTT. Translating it yields CASSQDRRGNTIYF.

The chain joins TRBV19 to TRBJ2-7, with 9 bases identical to TRBD1. The CDR3 runs to 15 residues. CDR1 is LNHDA, CDR2 SQIVND, per germline (reference sequence). The junction had 6 bases not matched to a gene; V was cut back by 4 bases and J by 2 bases. The DNA of the CDR3 is TGTGCCAGTAGTACCGCCGGGACAGGGACCTACGAGCAGTACTTC. It yields the protein CASSTAGTGTYEQYF.

The V call is TRBV30, the J call TRBJ2-3; possibly TRBD2 for D (6 bases). The ends were cut back, 1 base at V and 4 bases at J, with 9 bases in the middle. The CDR3 has 13 residues. The germline V gene has CDR1 GTSNPN and CDR2 SVGIG (reference sequence). The CDR3 nucleotides read TGTGCCTGGAGTGATCGCGGGGCAGATACGCAGTATTTT. As protein: CAWSDRGADTQYF.

The chain is built from TRBV5-5 and TRBJ2-5; D unresolved. Germline-derived CDR1 and CDR2 are SGHKS and YYEKEE (reference sequence). Deletions cut 3 bases from V and 2 bases from J, with 11 bases between. CDR3 length: 14 amino acids. The CDR3 DNA reads as TGTGCCAGCAGCTCCTCCGTGGGGCAAGAGACCCAGTACTTC. Translated: CASSSSVGQETQYF.

The CDR3 spells CASSQSPWTGLNV. The CDR3 DNA reads TGCGCCAGCAGCCAATCACCCTGGACAGGGTTAAACGTC. The J gene is TRBJ2-7, the V gene TRBV4-1; 8 nucleotides agree with TRBD1. The CDR3 length is 13 residues. Germline V CDR1 and CDR2: MGHRA, YSYEKL.

J is TRBJ2-7 and V is TRBV4-2, with 9 positions matching TRBD2. The CDR3 runs 15 residues. J was trimmed by 2 bases and V by 1 base; bases with no gene match: 3. CDR1 is LGHNA and CDR2 is YNFKEQ in the germline V gene. This CDR3 reads CASSQVGGRAYEQYF. The CDR3 DNA sequence: TGTGCCAGCAGCCAAGTTGGCGGGAGGGCCTACGAGCAGTACTTC.

The chain combines TRBV30 with TRBJ2-1, with TRBD2 matching 11 bases. The junction had 10 bases not matched to a gene; V was cut back by 8 bases and J by 7 bases. CDR1 GTSNPN and CDR2 SVGIG come from the germline V gene (reference sequence). This CDR3 is 14 amino acids long. As DNA, the CDR3 is TGTGCCGGGACTAGCGGACCTATGGGGAATGAGCAGTTCTTC. This translates into CAGTSGPMGNEQFF.

The V gene is TRBV6-6, the J gene TRBJ2-2, with TRBD2 matching 7 bases. Germline-derived CDR1 and CDR2 are MNHNY and SVGAGI (reference sequence). This CDR3 region has 14 residues. J lost 5 bases, V lost 5 bases, and 5 bases had no gene match. CDR3 coding DNA: TGTGCCAGCAGTACCGGGACTACAACCGGGGAGCTGTTTTTT. It translates to CASSTGTTTGELFF.

The CDR3 region has the DNA TGCGCCAGGCCGGGACAGGGGGCCAAGGACACCGGGGAGCTGTTTTTT. It specifies CARPGQGAKDTGELFF. The rearrangement uses TRBV5-1 and TRBJ2-2; TRBD1 agrees at 12 bases. The CDR3 covers 16 residues. The V gene's germline CDR1 is SGHRS and CDR2 YFSETQ. V shed 8 bases and J 3 bases; nucleotides not matched to a gene: 8.

The V call is TRBV29-1, the J call TRBJ2-6; possibly TRBD2 for D (5 bases). Trimming pared 4 bases from V and 1 base from J, leaving 14 bases between. The CDR3 length is 16 residues. Germline assignment: CDR1 SQVTM and CDR2 ANQGSEA. CDR3 amino acids: CSVGTAVASGANVLTF. The CDR3, as DNA: TGCAGCGTTGGTACAGCGGTAGCTTCTGGGGCCAACGTCCTGACTTTC.

This clone was detected only a few times. The chain employs TRBV4-2 and TRBJ2-3; D gene unclear. The CDR3 length is 14 residues. The germline V gene encodes CDR1 LGHNA and CDR2 YNFKEQ. The V and J ends lost 0 bases and 5 bases respectively, with 9 bases between them. The CDR3 protein is CASSQDDWVDTQYF. Here the CDR3 DNA reads TGTGCCAGCAGCCAAGATGATTGGGTAGATACGCAGTATTTT.

CDR3 sequence (DNA): TGTGCCAGCAGCTACACAGGGTCTGGTGGCTACACCTTC. Residues: CASSYTGSGGYTF. The chain has TRBV7-6 and TRBJ1-2; D is possibly TRBD1 (6 bases). The CDR3 spans 13 residues. CDR1 is SGHVS and CDR2 is FNYEAQ in the germline V gene. V was clipped by 4 bases and J by 7 bases, with 13 bases between them.

The chain couples TRBV9 to TRBJ2-1; TRBD2 agrees at 10 bases. Germline V gives CDR1 SGDLS, CDR2 YYNGEE. The CDR3 extends over 16 amino acids. After removal of 0 bases from V and 5 bases from J, the junction contained 5 bases not matched to a gene. DNA for the CDR3: TGTGCCAGCAGCGTAGGGGTAGCGGGAGGTAACAATGAGCAGTTCTTC. It is translated as CASSVGVAGGNNEQFF.

As to this clone: Compared with germline, one end of the junction differs, possibly owing to a read error. Other DNA sequences from this sample encode an identical CDR3 as well. The chain links TRBV7-6 to TRBJ2-5; 8 positions match TRBD1. The CDR3 contains 16 residues. CDR1 is SGHVS, CDR2 FNYEAQ, per germline. CDR3 DNA sequence: TGTGCCAGCAGCCTAGCAGGACAGGGTGTCCAAGAGACCCAGTACTTC. Translation: CASSLAGQGVQETQYF.

The chain uses TRBV6-6 and TRBJ1-5; D possibly corresponds to TRBD1 (6 bases). The CDR3 runs to 13 residues. V shed 11 bases and J shed 1 base, with 12 bases lying between them. Germline V CDR1 and CDR2: MNHNY, SVGAGI (reference sequence). The CDR3 is CAGGARSNQPQHF. The CDR3 DNA follows: TGTGCCGGGGGGGCGCGGAGCAATCAGCCCCAGCATTTT.

CDR3 sequence reads: CASSLDAGGETQYF. CDR3 sequence (DNA): TGTGCCAGCAGCTTGGACGCAGGGGGCGAGACCCAGTACTTC. J is TRBJ2-5 and V is TRBV5-5, with 8 bases fitting TRBD1. Germline CDR1 SGHKS, CDR2 YYEKEE (reference sequence). V was clipped by 0 bases and J by 5 bases; unmatched bases: 3. The CDR3 length is 14 residues.

This clone was observed once. DNA of the CDR3: TGCGCCAGCAGATCTGAATCAGGGGTGGAGACCCAGTACTTC. It is translated as CASRSESGVETQYF. The chain links TRBV5-1 to TRBJ2-5; TRBD1 might be the D (6 bases). The CDR3 is 14 amino acids. Trimming shortened V by 5 bases and J by 5 bases, and 16 bases separated the two germline ends. CDR1 is SGHRS and CDR2 is YFSETQ in the germline V gene. The whole variable domain, remainder taken from reference TRBV5-1 and TRBJ2-5, is KAGVTQTPRYLIKTRGQQVTLSCSPISGHRSVSWYQQTPGQGLQFLFEYFSETQRNKGNFPGRFSGRQFSNSRSEMNVSTLELGDSALYLCASRSESGVETQYFGPGTRLLVL.

This clone came up a few times. V and J are TRBV6-1 and TRBJ1-3; 8 bases are shared with TRBD1. The trim removed 0 bases at V and 3 bases at J, leaving 7 bases unmatched. CDR3 size: 17 residues. Germline V gene sequence: CDR1 MNHNS, CDR2 SASEGT. The DNA for the CDR3 is TGTGCCAGCAGTGAAGCTTGGACAGGGAGCTTTGGAAACACCATATATTTT. Residues: CASSEAWTGSFGNTIYF.

The V and J genes are TRBV30 and TRBJ2-3; 7 bases align to TRBD1. The CDR3 spans 15 residues. The germline gives CDR1 GTSNPN, CDR2 SVGIG (reference sequence). J was trimmed by 4 bases and V by 0 bases; bases with no gene match: 7. The CDR3 region has the DNA TGTGCCTGGAGTGTACCAGGGGGAGTCTCAGATACGCAGTATTTT. This gives the protein CAWSVPGGVSDTQYF. The variable domain in full, with the rest retrieved from reference TRBV30 and TRBJ2-3, is SQTIHQWPATLVQPVGSPLSLECTVEGTSNPNLYWYRQAAGRGLQLLFYSVGIGQISSEVPQNLSASRPQDRQFILSSKKLLLSDSGFYLCAWSVPGGVSDTQYFGPGTRLTVL.

The rearrangement uses TRBV6-5 and TRBJ1-1; possible D gene TRBD1, 6 bases. Germline-derived CDR1 and CDR2 are MNHEY and SVGAGI. The CDR3 has 14 residues. V was cut by 2 bases and J by 4 bases, with 11 bases left in between. This CDR3 is CASSYPGAGTEAFF. CDR3 coding DNA: TGTGCCAGCAGTTACCCGGGGGCAGGCACTGAAGCTTTCTTT.

The table lists this clone with a few counts. Its ends do not fully match the called genes, so a read error is possible. This chain's CDR3 is CASREDSFSNQPQHF. The CDR3 DNA is TGTGCCAGCAGAGAAGACAGTTTTAGCAATCAGCCCCAGCATTTT. The chain combines TRBV6-1 with TRBJ1-5, with D possibly being TRBD1 (5 bases). Germline loops: CDR1 MNHNS, CDR2 SASEGT. The CDR3 runs to 15 residues.